This T cell receptor beta chain derives from a study of beta chain features in type 1 diabetes. Study-level results: Within each of all four CD4+ subsets, Type 1 diabetes patients had TCRB CDR3s that were moderately but significantly shorter.

This clone showed up just once. The antigen remains undetermined. As every portion of the isolated RNA was reverse transcribed, the sequencing read expressed TCRB transcripts. The protocol was immunoSEQ multiplex PCR, while the TCRdb copy is restricted to in-frame clones and leaves out a portion. The sample lists under 300,000 clones; roughly a quarter were seen once. Germline V gene sequence: CDR1 SNHLY, CDR2 FYNNEI. The CDR3 covers 15 residues. The rearrangement joins TRBV2 to TRBJ2-3; the match to TRBD1 covers 9 bases. The clonotype originates from a woman aged 25-40 years with type 1 diabetes. The sample taken for sequencing was naive CD4+ T cells from blood. The CDR3 nucleotides are TGTGCGACGGGTGGTGGACAGGGGAGCCCAGATACGCAGTATTTT. This sequence encodes CATGGGQGSPDTQYF. Variable domain in full (rest from reference TRBV2 and TRBJ2-3): EPEVTQTPSHQVTQMGQEVILRCVPISNHLYFYWYRQILGQKVEFLVSFYNNEISEKSEIFDDQFSVERPDGSNFTLKIRSTKLEDSAMYFCATGGGQGSPDTQYFGPGTRLTVL.